A single sample gave rise to the 17 T cell receptor beta chains below, sequenced in a study of CXCR3-negative and CXCR3-positive naive CD8 T cells. Findings of the study overall: Naive cells positive for CXCR3 carried more hydrophobic TRB CDR3s than CXCR3-negative ones.

These receptors have no identified antigens. UMI-tagged TRB cDNA libraries were built via 5' RACE. TCRdb re-called the 5' RACE reads; one entry per CDR3 protein, DNA not given. This repertoire includes approximately 65,000 distinct CDR3 sequences. Sequencing was performed on naive CXCR3+ CD8+ T cells from blood. Stated subset: CD45RO-CCR7+CD27+CD95- naive CD8+ T cells expressing CXCR3 (TNR3+). The receptor set was obtained from a human donor in good health. Some clones in this sample may be carry-over from other donors' samples.

The chain recombines TRBV6-2 or TRBV6-3 with TRBJ2-5. The CDR3 extends over 15 amino acids. Germline CDR1 and CDR2: MNHEY and SVGEGT. CDR3 amino acids: CASSQLIYLEETQYF.

V gene TRBV7-2 combines with J gene TRBJ2-3. The CDR3 runs 15 residues. The V gene's germline CDR1 is SGHTA and CDR2 FQGNSA. Here the CDR3 reads CASTLARSSTDTQYF.

The chain combines TRBV6-5 with TRBJ2-3; TCRdb's D gene call, TRBD1, goes unchecked for lack of DNA. The V gene's germline CDR1 is MNHEY and CDR2 SVGAGI. The CDR3 sequence is 14 residues long. This CDR3 reads CASSYSGGSDTQYF.

The rearrangement uses TRBV4-2 and TRBJ2-1; TCRdb calls TRBD2, which cannot be checked without DNA. The CDR3 length is 16 residues. CDR1 is LGHNA and CDR2 is YNFKEQ in the germline V gene. CDR3 sequence: CASSQGSGGGYNEQFF.

The J gene is TRBJ2-4, the V gene TRBV6-5. This CDR3 has 16 residues. Germline lookup yields CDR1 MNHEY and CDR2 SVGAGI. The CDR3 region is CASSYSPGVAKNIQYF.

The chain links TRBV7-6 to TRBJ1-5; TCRdb picks TRBD1, but there is no DNA to check that call. CDR1 is SGHVS, CDR2 FNYEAQ, per germline. CDR3 length equals 16 residues. The CDR3 protein is CASSLGRQGVDQPQHF. The whole variable domain, remainder taken from reference TRBV7-6 and TRBJ1-5, is GAGVSQSPRYKVTKRGQDVALRCDPISGHVSLYWYRQALGQGPEFLTYFNYEAQQDKSGLPNDRFSAERPEGSISTLTIQRTEQRDSAMYRCASSLGRQGVDQPQHFGDGTRLSIL.

The chain employs TRBV7-2 and TRBJ2-3; absent DNA, TCRdb's TRBD1 call cannot be checked. Germline V gene sequence: CDR1 SGHTA, CDR2 FQGNSA. This CDR3 has 15 residues. The CDR3: CASSFSGGAADTQYF.

This chain uses TRBV28 with TRBJ2-1; TCRdb calls TRBD1, which cannot be checked without DNA. Germline lookup yields CDR1 MDHEN and CDR2 SYDVKM. The CDR3 runs to 17 residues. CDR3 in amino acids: CASSLYLTGGLFDEQFF.

The V call is TRBV9, the J call TRBJ2-1; the TRBD1 assignment by TCRdb is unverifiable without DNA. The CDR3 consists of 13 residues. In germline, CDR1 is SGDLS, CDR2 YYNGEE. The CDR3 loop is CASRDRITDEQFF.

This sequence joins TRBV28 and TRBJ2-7; there is no DNA to check the TCRdb D call of TRBD1. Germline V gives CDR1 MDHEN, CDR2 SYDVKM. The CDR3 is 17 residues long. The chain's CDR3 is CASSLPAGTALSYEQYF.

The chain has TRBV7-2 and TRBJ1-2; there is no DNA to check the TCRdb D call of TRBD1. Per germline, CDR1 SGHTA and CDR2 FQGNSA. There are 13 residues in the CDR3. Here the CDR3 reads CASSPWGGYGYTF.

The chain is built from TRBV7-9 and TRBJ1-6. The CDR3 spans 15 residues. Germline V gene data show CDR1 as SEHNR and CDR2 as FQNEAQ (reference sequence). The CDR3 loop reads CASSSGNRPNSPLHF.

The rearrangement links TRBV15 to TRBJ2-2. CDR1 is LNHNV and CDR2 is YYDKDF in the germline V gene (reference sequence). The CDR3 length is 13 residues. CDR3 region: CATSREDTGELFF. The variable domain in full, with the rest retrieved from reference TRBV15 and TRBJ2-2, is DAMVIQNPRYQVTQFGKPVTLSCSQTLNHNVMYWYQQKSSQAPKLLFHYYDKDFNNEADTPDNFQSRRPNTSFCFLDIRSPGLGDTAMYLCATSREDTGELFFGEGSRLTVL.

The chain uses TRBV28 and TRBJ2-1; TCRdb reports TRBD1, a call that lacks DNA to check it against. The germline V gene encodes CDR1 MDHEN and CDR2 SYDVKM. The CDR3 consists of 14 residues. The CDR3 here is CATPGDRGRNEQFF.

The CDR3 loop is CASSLGQTMGNTEAFF. This sequence joins TRBV27 and TRBJ1-1. CDR1 is MNHEY and CDR2 is SMNVEV in the germline V gene (reference sequence). This CDR3 is built from 16 residues.

This chain connects TRBV7-9 to TRBJ2-5; the TCRdb call, TRBD2, lacks DNA for checking. CDR1 and CDR2 from the germline V gene are SEHNR and FQNEAQ (reference sequence). The CDR3 sequence is 16 residues long. The CDR3 protein is CASSLIAGYLIETQYF.

The CDR3 is CAISESALREQYF. The V call is TRBV10-3, the J call TRBJ2-7; TCRdb lists TRBD2, though no DNA is available to test this call. The CDR3 has 13 residues. Germline V gene sequence: CDR1 ENHRY, CDR2 SYGVKD.